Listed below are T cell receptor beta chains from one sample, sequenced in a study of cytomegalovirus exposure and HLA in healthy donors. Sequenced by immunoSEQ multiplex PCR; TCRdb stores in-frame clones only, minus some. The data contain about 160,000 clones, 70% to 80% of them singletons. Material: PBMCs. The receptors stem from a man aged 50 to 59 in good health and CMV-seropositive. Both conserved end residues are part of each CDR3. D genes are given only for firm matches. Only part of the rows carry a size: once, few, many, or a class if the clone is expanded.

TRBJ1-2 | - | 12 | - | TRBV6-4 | TGTGCCAGCAGTGACGGAGGGAATGGCTACACCTTC | CASSDGGNGYTF
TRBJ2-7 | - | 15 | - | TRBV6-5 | TGTGCCAGCAGTGCCTCCCAGGGCGAGGTTTACGAGCAGTACTTC | CASSASQGEVYEQYF
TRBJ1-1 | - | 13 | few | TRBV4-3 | TGCGCCAGCAGCCAAGATAGAGCGAGAGAAGCTTTCTTT | CASSQDRAREAFF
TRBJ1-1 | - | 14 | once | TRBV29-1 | TGCAGCGTCGGGTTCCGGGGGGGTGGTACTGAAGCTTTCTTT | CSVGFRGGGTEAFF
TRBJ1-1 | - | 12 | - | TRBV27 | TGTGCCAGCAGTTTATTAGGGGCTGAAGCTTTCTTT | CASSLLGAEAFF
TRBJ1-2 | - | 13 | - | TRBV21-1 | TGTGCCAGCAGTCCGACAGGCTTCTATGGCTACACCTTC | CASSPTGFYGYTF
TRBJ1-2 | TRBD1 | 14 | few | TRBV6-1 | TGTGCCAGCATATTAACAGGGGGCGACTATGGCTACACCTTC | CASILTGGDYGYTF
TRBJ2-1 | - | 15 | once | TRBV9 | TGTGCCAGCAGCGTAGGCGGGGACTCCTACAATGAGCAGTTCTTC | CASSVGGDSYNEQFF
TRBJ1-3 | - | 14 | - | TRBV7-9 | TGTGCCAGCAGGGAAGACAGCTCTGGAAACACCATATATTTT | CASREDSSGNTIYF
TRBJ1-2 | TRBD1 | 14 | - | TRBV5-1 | TGCGCCAGCAGCATAGGGACAGCAAACTATGGCTACACCTTC | CASSIGTANYGYTF
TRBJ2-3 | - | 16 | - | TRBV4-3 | TGCGCCAGCAGCCGCGACAGACCCCCTAGCACAGATACGCAGTATTTT | CASSRDRPPSTDTQYF
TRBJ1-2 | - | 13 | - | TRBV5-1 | TGCGCCAGCAGCTTAGACACTGACTATGGCTACACCTTC | CASSLDTDYGYTF
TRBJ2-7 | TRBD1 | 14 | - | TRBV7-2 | TGTGCCAGCAGCTATAGGACAGGGGCGGGCGAGCAGTACTTC | CASSYRTGAGEQYF
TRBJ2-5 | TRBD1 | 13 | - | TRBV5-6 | TGTGCCAGCAGCTTGGACAGGGGGATGCTCCAGTACTTC | CASSLDRGMLQYF
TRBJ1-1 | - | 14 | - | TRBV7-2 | TGTGCCAGCAGCCCAGCAGGCTCTTGGGCTGAAGCTTTCTTT | CASSPAGSWAEAFF
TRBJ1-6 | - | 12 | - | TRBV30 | TGTGCCTGGGGGCAGGGGAGTTCACCCCTCCACTTT | CAWGQGSSPLHF
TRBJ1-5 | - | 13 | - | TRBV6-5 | TGTGCCAGCAGTGAGACATTAAATCAGCCCCAGCATTTT | CASSETLNQPQHF
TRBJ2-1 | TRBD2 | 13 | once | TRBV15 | TGTGCCACCAGAGCACTAGCGGTCAATGAGCAGTTCTTC | CATRALAVNEQFF
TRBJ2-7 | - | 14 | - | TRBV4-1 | TGCGCCAGCAGCCAAGAAGGGGGTCTCGACGAGCAGTACTTC | CASSQEGGLDEQYF
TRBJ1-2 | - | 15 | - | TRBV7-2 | TGTGCCAGCTCCCTTGAGGGCCTTTCGTACTATGGCTACACCTTC | CASSLEGLSYYGYTF
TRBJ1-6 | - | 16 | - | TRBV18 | TGTGCCAGCTCACCATACATACAGGGCCAAAATTCACCCCTCCACTTT | CASSPYIQGQNSPLHF
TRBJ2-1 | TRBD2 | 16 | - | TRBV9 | TGTGCCAGCAGCCCGAGCGGGGGCCGCTCCTACAATGAGCAGTTCTTC | CASSPSGGRSYNEQFF
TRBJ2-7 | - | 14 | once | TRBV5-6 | TGTGCCAGCAGGCTCAAAGGGACATCCTACGAGCAGTACTTC | CASRLKGTSYEQYF
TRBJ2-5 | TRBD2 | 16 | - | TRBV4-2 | TGTGCCAGCAGCCAGGTTCTAGCGGGGAAGAAAGAGACCCAGTACTTC | CASSQVLAGKKETQYF
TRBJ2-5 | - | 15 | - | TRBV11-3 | TGTGCCAGCAGCTTAGGATTGGGCGGGGAAGAGACCCAGTACTTC | CASSLGLGGEETQYF
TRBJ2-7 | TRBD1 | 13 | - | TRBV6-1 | TGTGCCAGCAGTAGGGACAGCCGCTACGAGCAGTACTTC | CASSRDSRYEQYF
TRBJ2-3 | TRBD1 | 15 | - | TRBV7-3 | TGTGCCAGCAGCCTACAGACAGGGGGTTCTGATACGCAGTATTTT | CASSLQTGGSDTQYF
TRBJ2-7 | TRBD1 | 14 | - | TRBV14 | TGTGCCAGCAGCCAAGTTCAGGGGGCCTACGAGCAGTACTTC | CASSQVQGAYEQYF
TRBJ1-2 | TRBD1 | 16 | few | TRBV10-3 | TGTGCCATCACCGCCGGGACAGGGGCCCCGTACTATGGCTACACCTTC | CAITAGTGAPYYGYTF
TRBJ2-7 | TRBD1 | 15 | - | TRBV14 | TGTGCCAGCAGCCAAGCCCGACAGGGGCCCCCCTTCTTATTGTTC | CASSQARQGPPFLLF
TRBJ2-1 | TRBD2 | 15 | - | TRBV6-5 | TGTGCCAGCAGATCTAGCGGGGGCCTCTACAATGAGCAGTTCTTC | CASRSSGGLYNEQFF
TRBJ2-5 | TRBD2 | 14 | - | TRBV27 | TGTGCCAGCAGTCGCGGGGGGTACCAAGAGACCCAGTACTTC | CASSRGGYQETQYF
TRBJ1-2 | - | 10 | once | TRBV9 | TGTGCCAGCAGCGAGGGGATTGGCACCTTC | CASSEGIGTF
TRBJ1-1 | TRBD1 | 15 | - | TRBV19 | TGTGCCAGTACCTATCCACAGGGGGCTAACACTGAAGCTTTCTTT | CASTYPQGANTEAFF
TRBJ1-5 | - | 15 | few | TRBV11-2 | TGTGCCAGCAGCTTAGGCGGGGGCCCCAATCAGCCCCAGCATTTT | CASSLGGGPNQPQHF
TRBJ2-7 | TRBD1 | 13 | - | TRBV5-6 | TGTGCCAGCAGCGAGGACAGGGCCTACGAGCAGTACTTC | CASSEDRAYEQYF
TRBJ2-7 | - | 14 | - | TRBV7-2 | TGTGCCAGCAGCTTAGAGCAGGGATCCTACGAGCAGTACTTC | CASSLEQGSYEQYF
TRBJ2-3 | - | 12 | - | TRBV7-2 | TGTGCCAGCAGCTCCCAGGAAGATACGCAGTATTTT | CASSSQEDTQYF
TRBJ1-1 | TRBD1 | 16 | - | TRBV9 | TGTGCCAGCAGCGTAGGGACAGGGAAGGCGAACACTGAAGCTTTCTTT | CASSVGTGKANTEAFF